This T cell receptor beta chain was observed in a study of blood T cell repertoires in COVID-19. In the source study's methods: Amplification with reference gene primers provided the estimates of nucleated cell counts. Using immunoSEQ multiplex PCR, the repertoire was profiled, and TCRdb retains in-frame clones only, with some absent. D and trimming were read from the DNA, whereas the V and J calls and clone size are those reported in that table. The sample includes about 87,000 clones, approximately 88% of them seen just once. The CDR3 loop spans 14 amino acids. The germline CDR1 and CDR2 sequences are LNHDA and SQIVND (reference sequence). V was trimmed by 7 bases and J by 3 bases, leaving 15 bases between them.

The sequence derives from a man of 80 years or more with acute or convalescent COVID-19. The sample taken for sequencing was peripheral blood. The genes are TRBV19 and TRBJ1-2; maybe TRBD1 (6 bases). CDR3 nucleotide sequence: TGTGCCAGTACCACTCTCAGGGGTCACTATGGCTACACCTTC. This translates into CASTTLRGHYGYTF. Together with reference TRBV19 and TRBJ1-2, the CDR3 gives the full variable domain: DGGITQSPKYLFRKEGQNVTLSCEQNLNHDAMYWYRQDPGQGLRLIYYSQIVNDFQKGDIAEGYSVSREKKESFPLTVTSAQKNPTAFYLCASTTLRGHYGYTFGSGTRLTVV.